Sequencing of this TCR beta chain was carried out in a study of tumor-infiltrating lymphocytes in primary liver carcinoma. Study background: Patients' primary liver carcinoma was surgically resected.

With regard to this clonotype: Its antigen is unknown.

General observations from the study: Bulk samples went unsorted, so CD4+ and CD8+ repertoires were not compared. Relative to tumor region pairs, the tumor-adjacent and tumor-blood pairs showed overlap that was lower. Blood had a significantly lower top-250-clone fraction than tumors did (p = 0.039).

Blood RNA originated from unsorted whole blood, with germline DNA additionally extracted. A primer matching the constant region was used to make TCR beta cDNA from approximately 0.45 ug of total RNA. Nested multiplex PCR, run for three rounds with slightly modified ARM-PCR, yielded TCR beta libraries. For approximately 9 cycles apiece, the opening two PCR rounds ran with TRBV1-TRBV30 forward primers and a C-beta reverse primer. One entry per CDR3 protein, called by TCRdb with MiXCR from the multiplex PCR reads. The sample contains around 170,000 distinct CDR3 sequences, 60% of which appear only once. The germline V gene encodes CDR1 MGHRA and CDR2 YSYEKL. The V and J ends lost 1 base and 5 bases respectively, with 11 bases between them. CDR3 length: 14 residues.

The chain joins TRBV4-1 to TRBJ1-2; D unclear. Source material: peripheral blood. This receptor was taken from a man aged 40-55 years with primary liver carcinoma and hepatitis B virus infection. As DNA, the CDR3 is TGCGCCAGCAGCCAAGCAGGCAGAGGATATGGCTACACCTTC. Its translation: CASSQAGRGYGYTF.